Listed below are T cell receptor beta chains from one sample, sequenced in a study of blood T cell repertoires in COVID-19. Using immunoSEQ multiplex PCR, the repertoire was profiled, and TCRdb retains in-frame clones only, with some absent. The sample contains about 220,000 clones, about four fifths of which appear only once. What was sequenced was PBMCs or T cells enriched from blood (not recorded which). The receptors originated from a woman in her thirties or forties who had recovered from COVID-19. Both conserved end residues are part of each CDR3. Each record gives: D gene, J gene, V gene, clone size, CDR3 protein, CDR3 DNA. A D gene is named only where the DNA matches it firmly. A row's size may be missing; if present it is once, few, many or a size class.

d_gene: NA
j_gene: TRBJ1-2
v_gene: TRBV9
abundance: NA
CDR3aa: CASSVDGTAHGYTF
CDR3nt: TGTGCCAGCAGCGTAGACGGCACAGCCCATGGCTACACCTTC

d_gene: NA
j_gene: TRBJ1-4
v_gene: TRBV4-1
abundance: NA
CDR3aa: CASSQIIRTTNEKLFF
CDR3nt: TGCGCCAGCAGCCAAATTATCAGAACAACTAATGAAAAACTGTTTTTT

d_gene: TRBD2
j_gene: TRBJ2-5
v_gene: TRBV12-5
abundance: NA
CDR3aa: CASTPSGSGETQYF
CDR3nt: TGTGCTAGTACCCCAAGCGGGAGTGGTGAGACCCAGTACTTC

d_gene: NA
j_gene: TRBJ2-2
v_gene: TRBV10-1
abundance: NA
CDR3aa: CASRAGSAGELFF
CDR3nt: TGCGCCAGCCGGGCGGGAAGTGCCGGGGAGCTGTTTTTT

d_gene: TRBD1
j_gene: TRBJ2-7
v_gene: TRBV6-5
abundance: NA
CDR3aa: CASSPEDRAHEQYF
CDR3nt: TGTGCCAGCAGTCCAGAGGACAGGGCCCACGAGCAGTACTTC

d_gene: NA
j_gene: TRBJ2-6
v_gene: TRBV3-1/TRBV3-2
abundance: NA
CDR3aa: CASSQDLSFSGANVLTF
CDR3nt: TGTGCCAGCAGCCAAGATCTAAGCTTCTCTGGGGCCAACGTCCTGACTTTC

d_gene: NA
j_gene: TRBJ2-1
v_gene: TRBV11-2
abundance: NA
CDR3aa: CASSLVVSSLLREEQFF
CDR3nt: TGTGCCAGCAGCTTAGTCGTCTCTAGCTTACTTAGGGAGGAGCAGTTCTTC

d_gene: TRBD1
j_gene: TRBJ1-4
v_gene: TRBV28
abundance: NA
CDR3aa: CASGTGNEKLFF
CDR3nt: TGTGCCAGCGGGACAGGGAATGAAAAACTGTTTTTT

d_gene: NA
j_gene: TRBJ2-1
v_gene: TRBV15
abundance: NA
CDR3aa: CATSRDRTGLSYNEQFF
CDR3nt: TGTGCCACCAGCAGAGATCGAACAGGGCTCTCCTACAATGAGCAGTTCTTC

d_gene: TRBD1
j_gene: TRBJ2-4
v_gene: TRBV28
abundance: NA
CDR3aa: CASSSTDRGNIQYF
CDR3nt: TGTGCCAGTTCTTCTACGGACAGGGGGAACATTCAGTACTTC

d_gene: NA
j_gene: TRBJ2-3
v_gene: TRBV5-1
abundance: NA
CDR3aa: CASSSQGGGTDTQYF
CDR3nt: TGCGCCAGCAGCTCGCAAGGGGGGGGCACAGATACGCAGTATTTT

d_gene: NA
j_gene: TRBJ1-1
v_gene: TRBV3-1/TRBV3-2
abundance: NA
CDR3aa: CASSATGSHGTEAFF
CDR3nt: TGTGCCAGCAGCGCCACAGGGTCTCACGGCACTGAAGCTTTCTTT

d_gene: NA
j_gene: TRBJ1-1
v_gene: TRBV19
abundance: NA
CDR3aa: CASSVTVNTEAFF
CDR3nt: TGTGCCAGTAGTGTAACAGTGAACACTGAAGCTTTCTTT

d_gene: NA
j_gene: TRBJ1-2
v_gene: TRBV11-2
abundance: NA
CDR3aa: CASSPRTANGYTF
CDR3nt: TGTGCCAGCAGCCCTCGGACAGCAAATGGCTACACCTTC

d_gene: NA
j_gene: TRBJ2-7
v_gene: TRBV16
abundance: NA
CDR3aa: CASSRDFDYEQYF
CDR3nt: TGTGCCAGCAGCCGGGACTTTGACTACGAGCAGTACTTC

d_gene: NA
j_gene: TRBJ1-1
v_gene: TRBV4-1
abundance: many
CDR3aa: CASSQDTDLEAFF
CDR3nt: TGCGCCAGCAGCCAAGATACAGATCTTGAAGCTTTCTTT